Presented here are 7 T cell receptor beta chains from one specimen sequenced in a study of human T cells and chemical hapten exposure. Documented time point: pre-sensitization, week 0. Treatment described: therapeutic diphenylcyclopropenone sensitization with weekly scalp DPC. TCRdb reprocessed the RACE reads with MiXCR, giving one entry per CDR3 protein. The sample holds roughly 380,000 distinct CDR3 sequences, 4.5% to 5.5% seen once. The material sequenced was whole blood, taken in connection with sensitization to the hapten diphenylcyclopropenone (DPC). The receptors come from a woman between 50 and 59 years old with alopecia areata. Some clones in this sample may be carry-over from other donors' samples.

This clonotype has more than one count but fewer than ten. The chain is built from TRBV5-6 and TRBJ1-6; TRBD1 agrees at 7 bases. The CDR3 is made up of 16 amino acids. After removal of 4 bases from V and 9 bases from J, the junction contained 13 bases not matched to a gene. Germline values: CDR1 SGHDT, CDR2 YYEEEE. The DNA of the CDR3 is TGTGCCAGCAGCGATTACGACAGGGTGACGGGTTCACCCCTCCACTTT. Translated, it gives CASSDYDRVTGSPLHF.

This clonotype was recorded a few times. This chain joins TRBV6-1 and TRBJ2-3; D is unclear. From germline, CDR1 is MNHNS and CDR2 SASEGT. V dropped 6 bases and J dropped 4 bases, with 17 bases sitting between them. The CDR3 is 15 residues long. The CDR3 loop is CASRRRPVVSDTQYF. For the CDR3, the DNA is TGTGCCAGCAGGCGCCGGCCGGTGGTGTCAGATACGCAGTATTTT.

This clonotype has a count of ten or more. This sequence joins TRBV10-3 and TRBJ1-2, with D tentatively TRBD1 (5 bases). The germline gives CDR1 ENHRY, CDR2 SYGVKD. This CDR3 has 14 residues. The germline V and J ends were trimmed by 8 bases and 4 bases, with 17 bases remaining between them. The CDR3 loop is CAIRGTSSAYGYTF. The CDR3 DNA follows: TGTGCCATCCGCGGGACGTCCAGCGCCTATGGCTACACCTTC.

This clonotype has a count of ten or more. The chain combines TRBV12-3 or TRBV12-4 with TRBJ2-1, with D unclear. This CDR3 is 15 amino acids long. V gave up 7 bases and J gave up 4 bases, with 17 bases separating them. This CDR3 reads CASTFLAAGYNEQFF. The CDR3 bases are TGTGCCAGCACCTTCCTCGCGGCAGGTTACAATGAGCAGTTCTTC.

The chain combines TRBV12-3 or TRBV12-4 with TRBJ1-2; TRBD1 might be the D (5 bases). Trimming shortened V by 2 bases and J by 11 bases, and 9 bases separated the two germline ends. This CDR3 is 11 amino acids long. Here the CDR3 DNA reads TGTGCCAGCAGTTTACCTGGGGGTTACACCTTC. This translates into CASSLPGGYTF.

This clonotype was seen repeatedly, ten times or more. The CDR3 reads CASSSPGQGAREQYF. As DNA, the CDR3 is TGTGCCAGCAGCTCGCCGGGACAGGGGGCGCGTGAGCAGTACTTC. The gene calls are TRBV5-6 and TRBJ2-7; 12 bases fit TRBD1. Germline V CDR1 and CDR2: SGHDT, YYEEEE. This CDR3 spans 15 amino acids. V lost 3 bases to trimming and J lost 7 bases; unmatched junction nucleotides: 8.

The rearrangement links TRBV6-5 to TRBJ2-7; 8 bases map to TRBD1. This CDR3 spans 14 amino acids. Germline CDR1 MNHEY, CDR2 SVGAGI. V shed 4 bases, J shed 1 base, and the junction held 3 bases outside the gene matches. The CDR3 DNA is TGTGCCAGCAGTTCCAGGACAGGGTCCTACGAGCAGTACTTC. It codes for CASSSRTGSYEQYF.